The 28 T cell receptor beta chains below were found in one sample sequenced in a study of PD-1 blockade in classical Hodgkin lymphoma (dated by TCRdb to the early 2020s). Library preparation was by the immunoSEQ multiplex PCR assay. What TCRdb holds here is the immuneACCESS table cut down to in-frame rearrangements. Part of the clones is not present; checked against another copy, under half of the missing clones reflect an unresolved V gene, and the others are unexplained. The sample includes tens of thousands of clones, with approximately 80% observed a single time. The ten top clones hold 19% of the sample. The time point tag for this specimen amounts to: cycle 4 day 1 (C4D1), after about 6 weeks of nivolumab. Every trial patient had relapsed following autologous stem cell transplantation, and prior brentuximab vedotin exposure was what differed among cohorts A, B and C. Specimen: peripheral blood mononuclear cells (PBMCs), collected before the fourth cycle of nivolumab. The receptors come from a human donor with classical Hodgkin lymphoma.

This clone was seen a handful of times. This sequence joins TRBV11-3 and TRBJ1-1; D perhaps matches TRBD1 (5 bases). CDR1 SGHNT and CDR2 YENEEA come from the germline V gene. The CDR3 is 15 residues long. Trimming pared 1 base from V and 0 bases from J, leaving 9 bases between. CDR3 nucleotides: TGTGCCAGCAGCTTAGGGGGCTTTCTGAACACTGAAGCTTTCTTT. Residues: CASSLGGFLNTEAFF.

The chain carries TRBV5-5 and TRBJ2-7; no reliable D call. The V gene lost 4 bases and the J gene lost 13 bases, with 18 bases spanning the gap. CDR3 length: 12 amino acids. Germline V gene sequence: CDR1 SGHKS, CDR2 YYEKEE (reference sequence). CDR3 in amino acids: CASSLIEWGKYF. DNA of the CDR3: TGTGCCAGCAGCCTCATCGAATGGGGAAAATACTTC.

Concerning this clone: Within the sample, other DNA sequences also encode this same CDR3. The genes are TRBV6-1 and TRBJ2-3; a possible D gene is TRBD1 (6 bases). The length of the CDR3 is 15 residues. Looked up from germline, CDR1 is MNHNS and CDR2 is SASEGT. Trimming stripped 2 bases from V and 1 base from J, with 10 bases between. CDR3 DNA sequence: TGTGCCAGCAGTGAATCCCCAGGGGGCACAGATACGCAGTATTTT. As protein: CASSESPGGTDTQYF.

This sequence joins TRBV6-5 and TRBJ2-7, with TRBD2 as a possible D gene (5 bases). The germline V gene has CDR1 MNHEY and CDR2 SVGAGI. This CDR3 has 13 residues. Between the trimmed V and J ends, which lost 7 bases and 2 bases, there was a span of 12 bases. CDR3 in amino acids: CASTGGVTYEQYF. In nucleotides, the CDR3 is TGTGCCAGCACCGGAGGAGTTACCTACGAGCAGTACTTC.

The chain recombines TRBV5-1 with TRBJ2-7; 12 bases line up with TRBD1. Looked up from germline, CDR1 is SGHRS and CDR2 is YFSETQ. This CDR3 spans 15 amino acids. V trimming: 6 bases; J trimming: 6 bases; junction bases outside the gene matches: 10. For the CDR3, the DNA is TGCGCCAGCAAGGTCTCGGGACAGGGGGCAGGCGAGCAGTACTTC. Its translation is CASKVSGQGAGEQYF.

The rearrangement links TRBV7-9 to TRBJ1-2, with TRBD1 identical over 7 bases. The CDR3 contains 14 residues. The trim removed 5 bases at V and 8 bases at J, leaving 11 bases unmatched. Germline CDR1 reads SEHNR; CDR2 reads FQNEAQ (reference sequence). As DNA, the CDR3 is TGTGCCAGCAGCGCACCCCCGACAGGGAGCGGCTACACCTTC. This translates into CASSAPPTGSGYTF.

This clone came up a few times. J is TRBJ2-2 and V is TRBV5-5; 12 nucleotides line up with TRBD2. Germline V gene lookup returns CDR1 SGHKS and CDR2 YYEKEE (reference sequence). J lost 1 base, V lost 4 bases, and 5 bases had no gene match. This CDR3 has 17 amino acids. The CDR3 loop is CASSPWTSGMNTGELFF. The CDR3 DNA sequence: TGTGCCAGCAGCCCGTGGACTAGCGGGATGAACACCGGGGAGCTGTTTTTT.

This sequence joins TRBV18 and TRBJ1-4; no clear D. V was cut by 2 bases and J by 8 bases, with 6 bases left in between. This CDR3 region has 12 residues. The germline V gene has CDR1 KGHSH and CDR2 LQKENI. CDR3 sequence (DNA): TGTGCCAGCTCACCATCTGGGGAAAAACTGTTTTTT. This codes for CASSPSGEKLFF.

This clone is termed medium-sized. The V and J genes are TRBV9 and TRBJ2-2; 10 bases line up with TRBD2. CDR1 and CDR2 from the germline V gene are SGDLS and YYNGEE. CDR3 length: 16 amino acids. The trim removed 4 bases at V and 2 bases at J, leaving 5 bases unmatched. The CDR3: CASSFEREGNTGELFF. The CDR3 nucleotides read TGTGCCAGCAGCTTCGAGCGGGAGGGTAACACCGGGGAGCTGTTTTTT.

The genes are TRBV6-5 and TRBJ2-1; 8 bases fit TRBD2. The CDR3 consists of 15 residues. Germline V lookup: CDR1 MNHEY, CDR2 SVGAGI. Trimming removed 6 bases from V and 0 bases from J; junction bases left unmatched: 4. The CDR3 nucleotides read TGTGCCAGCAGACCGAGCGGGAGCTCCTACAATGAGCAGTTCTTC. Encoded protein: CASRPSGSSYNEQFF.

V and J are TRBV27 and TRBJ2-1; D remains unclear. Germline V gene sequence: CDR1 MNHEY, CDR2 SMNVEV (reference sequence). The V and J ends lost 4 bases and 5 bases respectively, with 12 bases between them. The CDR3 length is 14 residues. CDR3 in DNA: TGTGCCAGCAGTTCTAGGATGCAACACAATGAGCAGTTCTTC. This translates into CASSSRMQHNEQFF.

As regards this clone: At one end, the junction sequence differs from germline, possibly due to a read error. This sequence joins TRBV27 and TRBJ2-7; no definite D call. Germline V lookup: CDR1 MNHEY, CDR2 SMNVEV (reference sequence). This CDR3 has 15 residues. CDR3 protein: CASSPIAVVSSEQYF. The DNA of the CDR3 is TGTGCCAGCAGCCCCATTGCGGTCGTCTCCTCCGAGCAGTACTTC.

This chain uses TRBV6-1 with TRBJ1-1, with D perhaps matching TRBD1 (5 bases). V dropped 2 bases and J dropped 5 bases, with 15 bases sitting between them. Germline loops: CDR1 MNHNS, CDR2 SASEGT. This CDR3 spans 15 amino acids. CDR3 amino acids: CASSENPGPVTEAFF. The CDR3 DNA is TGTGCCAGCAGTGAAAATCCAGGGCCCGTGACTGAAGCTTTCTTT.

This clone appeared a single time. CDR3 amino acids: CASSPLLGAATNEKLFF. The DNA of the CDR3 is TGTGCCAGCAGCCCCCTCTTAGGGGCAGCAACTAATGAAAAACTGTTTTTT. The chain combines TRBV9 with TRBJ1-4; perhaps TRBD1 as D (5 bases). Per germline, CDR1 SGDLS and CDR2 YYNGEE. CDR3 length equals 17 residues. The ends were cut back, 4 bases at V and 0 bases at J, with 16 bases in the middle.

This sequence joins TRBV5-1 and TRBJ2-3; TRBD2 matches 8 bases. The V and J ends lost 0 bases and 1 base, in that order; junction bases with no gene match: 1. The CDR3 contains 15 residues. The germline gives CDR1 SGHRS, CDR2 YFSETQ. The CDR3 DNA follows: TGCGCCAGCAGCTTGGCGCGGGGGGGCACAGATACGCAGTATTTT. Its translation: CASSLARGGTDTQYF. The whole variable domain, remainder taken from reference TRBV5-1 and TRBJ2-3, is KAGVTQTPRYLIKTRGQQVTLSCSPISGHRSVSWYQQTPGQGLQFLFEYFSETQRNKGNFPGRFSGRQFSNSRSEMNVSTLELGDSALYLCASSLARGGTDTQYFGPGTRLTVL.

The chain has TRBV19 and TRBJ1-1; 9 bases map to TRBD1. J lost 5 bases, V lost 10 bases, and 14 bases had no gene match. The V gene's germline CDR1 is LNHDA and CDR2 SQIVND (reference sequence). CDR3 length: 15 residues. As DNA, the CDR3 is TGTGCCACCCTGGGGGACAGGGTTACTGGGACTGAAGCTTTCTTT. Encoded protein: CATLGDRVTGTEAFF. Using reference TRBV19 and TRBJ1-1 for the parts outside the CDR3, the full variable domain is DGGITQSPKYLFRKEGQNVTLSCEQNLNHDAMYWYRQDPGQGLRLIYYSQIVNDFQKGDIAEGYSVSREKKESFPLTVTSAQKNPTAFYLCATLGDRVTGTEAFFGQGTRLTVV.

This chain connects TRBV11-3 to TRBJ2-7; 12 nucleotides align to TRBD1. Germline loops: CDR1 SGHNT, CDR2 YENEEA. The V and J ends lost 3 bases and 4 bases, in that order; junction bases with no gene match: 7. The CDR3 covers 16 residues. The CDR3 loop reads CASSLGPGQGAYEQYF. DNA of the CDR3: TGTGCCAGCAGCTTGGGACCGGGACAGGGGGCATACGAGCAGTACTTC.

In nucleotides, the CDR3 is TGTGCCAGCAGCTCACGGACAGGGCGGAGAGAGCAGTTCTTC. It encodes CASSSRTGRREQFF. The chain recombines TRBV13 with TRBJ2-1, with TRBD1 matching over 8 bases. The V segment lost 4 bases and the J segment 10 bases; nucleotides outside the gene matches: 9. This CDR3 is built from 14 residues. Germline V gives CDR1 PRHDT, CDR2 FYEKMQ (reference sequence).

V and J are TRBV5-1 and TRBJ2-2, with D tentatively TRBD1 or TRBD2 (5 bases each). The V end was cut by 2 bases, the J end by 6 bases, with 14 bases between. Germline V gene sequence: CDR1 SGHRS, CDR2 YFSETQ. This CDR3 is built from 15 residues. CDR3 DNA: TGCGCCAGCAGCTTCGGGACCAATCTGGCCGGGGAGCTGTTTTTT. Protein sequence: CASSFGTNLAGELFF.

J is TRBJ1-1 and V is TRBV7-3; unclear D gene. The length of the CDR3 is 13 residues. Germline V gene sequence: CDR1 SGHTA, CDR2 FQGTGA. V was trimmed by 0 bases and J by 8 bases, leaving 10 bases between them. The chain's CDR3 is CASSLTIRGEAFF. CDR3 DNA: TGTGCCAGCAGCTTAACGATTCGCGGCGAAGCTTTCTTT.

The chain combines TRBV30 with TRBJ2-1; D remains unclear. The germline gives CDR1 GTSNPN, CDR2 SVGIG (reference sequence). V was trimmed by 3 bases and J by 5 bases, leaving 26 bases between them. The CDR3 is 18 residues long. CDR3 DNA: TGTGCCTGGAGCCCTCAACTGGTTGCGAGGAACATCGACAATGAGCAGTTCTTC. Translating it yields CAWSPQLVARNIDNEQFF.

The chain combines TRBV6-6 with TRBJ2-7; 8 nucleotides match TRBD2. With 7 bases clipped from V and 12 bases from J, the junction kept 11 bases outside the gene matches. The CDR3 consists of 12 residues. Per the germline V gene, CDR1 is MNHNY and CDR2 is SVGAGI (reference sequence). As DNA, the CDR3 is TGTGCCAGCAATAAACCGGGACTAGGGTTGTACTTC. Translated, it gives CASNKPGLGLYF.

This clone showed up just a few times. The chain recombines TRBV5-6 with TRBJ2-7; TRBD1 is a possible D gene (6 bases). The CDR3 sequence is 15 residues long. Trimming took 1 base from V and 6 from J, leaving 17 bases between them. Germline-derived CDR1 and CDR2 are SGHDT and YYEEEE. CDR3 DNA sequence: TGTGCCAGCAGCTTGTGGCGTGGGCAGGGGATCGAGCAGTACTTC. Its translation: CASSLWRGQGIEQYF.

J is TRBJ2-7 and V is TRBV6-5; weak D call: TRBD2 (5 bases). V shed 5 bases and J shed 2 bases, with 10 bases lying between them. Germline CDR1 reads MNHEY; CDR2 reads SVGAGI. The CDR3 totals 13 residues. The CDR3 protein is CASSRSGTYEQYF. The CDR3 DNA sequence: TGTGCCAGCAGTCGATCCGGGACCTACGAGCAGTACTTC.

The chain has TRBV19 and TRBJ1-3, with 7 bases identical to TRBD1. Germline V lookup: CDR1 LNHDA, CDR2 SQIVND (reference sequence). This CDR3 is 17 amino acids long. V dropped 3 bases and J dropped 0; count of bases not matched to a gene: 8. The CDR3 reads CASSIGQATISGNTIYF. The CDR3 DNA sequence: TGTGCCAGTAGTATCGGACAGGCTACTATCTCTGGAAACACCATATATTTT.

V usage is TRBV25-1 and J usage is TRBJ1-4; D ambiguous. V dropped 6 bases and J dropped 0 bases, with 11 bases sitting between them. Germline loops: CDR1 MGHDK, CDR2 SYGVNS. This CDR3 region has 15 residues. The CDR3 is CASSRGGATNEKLFF. In DNA, the CDR3 is TGTGCCAGCAGCCGAGGTGGGGCAACTAATGAAAAACTGTTTTTT.

The V gene is TRBV7-3, the J gene TRBJ2-3, with 11 bases fitting TRBD2. CDR1 is SGHTA and CDR2 is FQGTGA in the germline V gene. Unmatched junction bases numbered 11, after V lost 1 base and J lost 2 bases. The length of the CDR3 is 19 residues. CDR3 sequence: CASSLRSSGGRLSTDTQYF. In nucleotides, the CDR3 is TGTGCCAGCAGCTTAAGATCTAGCGGGGGGCGACTATCCACAGATACGCAGTATTTT. The full variable domain, its missing parts supplied by reference TRBV7-3 and TRBJ2-3, is GAGVSQTPSNKVTEKGKYVELRCDPISGHTALYWYRQSLGQGPEFLIYFQGTGAADDSGLPNDRFFAVRPEGSVSTLKIQRTERGDSAVYLCASSLRSSGGRLSTDTQYFGPGTRLTVL.

The chain uses TRBV5-4 and TRBJ1-3; 9 nucleotides align to TRBD1. This CDR3 region has 18 residues. The V gene's germline CDR1 is SGHNT and CDR2 YYREEE (reference sequence). With V trimmed by 0 bases and J by 0 bases, 7 bases remained unmatched. The CDR3 protein is CASSLGQGVPISGNTIYF. CDR3 sequence (DNA): TGTGCCAGCAGCTTGGGACAGGGGGTTCCTATCTCTGGAAACACCATATATTTT.